The 30 T cell receptor beta chains reported below all come from one sample, sequenced in a study of cytomegalovirus exposure and HLA in healthy donors. The method was immunoSEQ multiplex PCR; TCRdb's version includes in-frame clones alone and lacks a portion of them. The sample holds 150,000 to 200,000 clones, about 82% seen once. Sample: PBMCs. These receptors originate from a woman aged 18-29 years in good health and CMV-seronegative.

A few counts support this clone. The chain is built from TRBV6-1 and TRBJ2-7, with D hard to call. Germline lookup yields CDR1 MNHNS and CDR2 SASEGT. The V end was cut by 6 bases, the J end by 0 bases, with 6 bases between. The CDR3 is 12 residues long. The CDR3 region is CASRTFSYEQYF. The DNA of the CDR3 is TGTGCCAGCAGGACTTTCTCCTACGAGCAGTACTTC.

This chain connects TRBV19 to TRBJ1-2, with 8 bases fitting TRBD1. The CDR3 sequence is 14 residues long. V dropped 4 bases and J dropped 5; count of bases not matched to a gene: 6. Germline V lookup: CDR1 LNHDA, CDR2 SQIVND (reference sequence). CDR3 residues: CASSTGQALYGYTF. CDR3 DNA: TGTGCCAGTAGTACGGGACAGGCTCTTTATGGCTACACCTTC.

Note on this clone: Other DNA sequences in the sample encode the same CDR3. J is TRBJ2-7 and V is TRBV11-2, with no clear D. The V gene's germline CDR1 is SGHAT and CDR2 FQNNGV. Between the trimmed V and J ends, which lost 5 bases and 3 bases, there was a span of 5 bases. This CDR3 is 11 amino acids long. The CDR3: CASSPNYEQYF. DNA of the CDR3: TGTGCCAGCAGCCCCAACTACGAGCAGTACTTC.

The chain joins TRBV2 to TRBJ1-5, with TRBD1 matching over 7 bases. The CDR3 is 17 residues long. With V trimmed by 6 bases and J by 4 bases, 15 bases remained unmatched. The germline CDR1 and CDR2 sequences are SNHLY and FYNNEI. DNA of the CDR3: TGTGCCAGCAGGGACCGATCGACAGGGATGGGGAATCAGCCCCAGCATTTT. Protein sequence: CASRDRSTGMGNQPQHF.

This clone occurred a few times. This chain joins TRBV11-2 and TRBJ2-2; the D gene is possibly TRBD1 (6 bases). CDR1 is SGHAT and CDR2 is FQNNGV in the germline V gene. There are 16 residues in the CDR3. V dropped 5 bases and J dropped 3 bases, with 16 bases sitting between them. The CDR3 region is CASSRIAGAHTGELFF. The CDR3 nucleotides are TGTGCCAGCAGCCGAATCGCAGGGGCGCACACCGGGGAGCTGTTTTTT.

The J gene is TRBJ2-6, the V gene TRBV6-1; a weak D match, TRBD1 (6 bases). This CDR3 has 16 amino acids. Germline-derived CDR1 and CDR2 are MNHNS and SASEGT. The V and J ends lost 1 base and 0 bases respectively, with 7 bases between them. The CDR3 DNA is TGTGCCAGCAGTGAAGTCAGGGGCTCTGGGGCCAACGTCCTGACTTTC. Protein product: CASSEVRGSGANVLTF.

The CDR3 protein is CASSYLAGSTDTQYF. The CDR3 DNA is TGTGCCAGCAGCTACCTAGCGGGTAGCACAGATACGCAGTATTTT. The V call is TRBV6-1, the J call TRBJ2-3; 8 nucleotides match TRBD2. The CDR3 is 15 amino acids. V lost 6 bases and J lost 0; bases outside the gene matches: 5. Germline V gene data show CDR1 as MNHNS and CDR2 as SASEGT.

V usage is TRBV11-2 and J usage is TRBJ1-3; 11 bases map to TRBD1. V dropped 4 bases and J dropped 4; count of bases not matched to a gene: 9. The length of the CDR3 is 17 residues. Germline CDR1 SGHAT, CDR2 FQNNGV. In nucleotides, the CDR3 is TGTGCCAGCAGCTCAGCGGGACAGGGGGACCGGGGAAACACCATATATTTT. This codes for CASSSAGQGDRGNTIYF.

The J gene is TRBJ1-2, the V gene TRBV29-1; no definite D call. Germline loops: CDR1 SQVTM, CDR2 ANQGSEA. V was pared by 6 bases and J by 1 base, with 15 bases between. The CDR3 length is 14 residues. CDR3 nucleotides: TGCAGCGTGGGCTCCCCGCAGAATAACTATGGCTACACCTTC. Its translation: CSVGSPQNNYGYTF.

With respect to this clone: Other DNA sequences in the same sample also yield this CDR3. The chain couples TRBV6-1 to TRBJ2-7, with 11 bases identical to TRBD2. The CDR3 is 15 amino acids. V gave up 1 base and J gave up 3 bases; unmatched junction bases: 2. The germline V gene has CDR1 MNHNS and CDR2 SASEGT. For the CDR3, the DNA is TGTGCCAGCAGTGAAGAGCTAGCGGGAGGCTACGAGCAGTACTTC. This sequence encodes CASSEELAGGYEQYF.

This clone showed up just once. The chain has TRBV19 and TRBJ1-1; a weak D match, TRBD1 (5 bases). V was trimmed by 7 bases and J by 1 base, leaving 13 bases between them. Germline CDR1 reads LNHDA; CDR2 reads SQIVND (reference sequence). The CDR3 loop spans 14 amino acids. The DNA for the CDR3 is TGTGCCAGTACCTTAGACAGACCGAACACTGAAGCTTTCTTT. It translates to CASTLDRPNTEAFF.

V is TRBV5-1 and J is TRBJ2-5; the match to TRBD2 covers 7 bases. Germline V CDR1 and CDR2: SGHRS, YFSETQ. The CDR3 spans 17 residues. The trim removed 4 bases at V and 1 base at J, leaving 13 bases unmatched. As DNA, the CDR3 is TGCGCCAGCAGCCCCGACCCCCCTGGGGGGGGCCAAGAGACCCAGTACTTC. It translates to CASSPDPPGGGQETQYF.

CDR3 sequence: CARGGTGEVRGYTF. The CDR3 DNA follows: TGTGCCAGGGGAGGCACAGGGGAGGTCCGTGGCTACACCTTC. This rearrangement joins TRBV2 to TRBJ1-2, with 7 bases lining up with TRBD1. V trimming: 9 bases; J trimming: 7 bases; junction bases outside the gene matches: 14. The CDR3 consists of 14 residues. Germline V gene lookup returns CDR1 SNHLY and CDR2 FYNNEI. Combining the CDR3 with reference TRBV2 and TRBJ1-2 gives the whole variable domain EPEVTQTPSHQVTQMGQEVILRCVPISNHLYFYWYRQILGQKVEFLVSFYNNEISEKSEIFDDQFSVERPDGSNFTLKIRSTKLEDSAMYFCARGGTGEVRGYTFGSGTRLTVV.

V usage is TRBV6-4 and J usage is TRBJ2-3, with D perhaps matching TRBD2 (6 bases). There are 16 residues in the CDR3. Germline-derived CDR1 and CDR2 are MRHNA and SNTAGT. Between the trimmed V and J ends, which lost 0 bases and 0 bases, there was a span of 10 bases. This chain's CDR3 is CASSDSQRESTDTQYF. The CDR3 DNA follows: TGTGCCAGCAGTGACTCTCAACGGGAGAGCACAGATACGCAGTATTTT.

V and J are TRBV28 and TRBJ2-7; the match to TRBD2 covers 9 bases. This CDR3 contains 15 residues. Germline V CDR1 and CDR2: MDHEN, SYDVKM. The V gene end was trimmed by 6 bases and the J gene end by 0 bases; junction bases not matched to a gene: 6. In nucleotides, the CDR3 is TGTGCCAGCAGGACGATGACTAGCGGCTCCTACGAGCAGTACTTC. Its translation is CASRTMTSGSYEQYF.

DNA for the CDR3: TGTGCCTGGAGGGGAAGGGGCTCCTATAATTCACCCCTCCACTTT. Amino acids: CAWRGRGSYNSPLHF. The genes are TRBV30 and TRBJ1-6; the D gene is possibly TRBD1 (5 bases). V lost 3 bases, J lost 0 bases, and 9 bases lay in between. The CDR3 contains 15 residues. Germline-derived CDR1 and CDR2 are GTSNPN and SVGIG (reference sequence).

This clone has more than one count but fewer than ten. CDR3 protein: CASSLSLNYGYTF. CDR3 nucleotide sequence: TGTGCCAGCAGTTTATCCCTCAACTATGGCTACACCTTC. V and J are TRBV28 and TRBJ1-2; D is unclear. The length of the CDR3 is 13 residues. CDR1 MDHEN and CDR2 SYDVKM come from the germline V gene. V gave up 1 base and J gave up 2 bases, with 5 bases separating them.

The chain combines TRBV5-5 with TRBJ1-1, with a weak D call TRBD1 (5 bases). Between the trimmed V and J ends, which lost 2 bases and 1 base, there was a span of 9 bases. The CDR3 totals 14 residues. Germline CDR1 and CDR2: SGHKS and YYEKEE (reference sequence). CDR3 in amino acids: CASSLRTGNTEAFF. CDR3 in DNA: TGTGCCAGCAGCTTACGTACAGGGAACACTGAAGCTTTCTTT. The whole variable domain, remainder taken from reference TRBV5-5 and TRBJ1-1, is DAGVTQSPTHLIKTRGQQVTLRCSPISGHKSVSWYQQVLGQGPQFIFQYYEKEERGRGNFPDRFSARQFPNYSSELNVNALLLGDSALYLCASSLRTGNTEAFFGQGTRLTVV.

V is TRBV6-4 and J is TRBJ1-2; 9 bases align to TRBD1. V gave up 9 bases and J gave up 3 bases; unmatched junction bases: 8. Per the germline V gene, CDR1 is MRHNA and CDR2 is SNTAGT. This CDR3 comprises 14 residues. CDR3 sequence (DNA): TGTGCCAGGGCTTTACAGGGGGCTGACTATGGCTACACCTTC. This gives the protein CARALQGADYGYTF.

The V and J genes are TRBV10-3 and TRBJ1-3; D call uncertain. The length of the CDR3 is 13 residues. Per the germline V gene, CDR1 is ENHRY and CDR2 is SYGVKD. The V end lost 6 bases, the J end lost 0 bases, and 6 bases lay between the germline ends. For the CDR3, the DNA is TGTGCCATCAGCACAGACTCTGGAAACACCATATATTTT. Translated: CAISTDSGNTIYF.

The V gene is TRBV30, the J gene TRBJ2-7; 9 bases are a match to TRBD2. V dropped 2 bases and J dropped 8; count of bases not matched to a gene: 1. This CDR3 spans 11 amino acids. Per germline, CDR1 GTSNPN and CDR2 SVGIG (reference sequence). The CDR3 coding sequence is TGTGCCTGGAGTCTAGCGGGGAAGCAGTACTTC. Protein product: CAWSLAGKQYF.

This rearrangement joins TRBV4-1 to TRBJ1-2; TRBD1 matches 7 bases. Germline assignment: CDR1 MGHRA and CDR2 YSYEKL. CDR3 length: 14 amino acids. The J segment lost 6 bases and the V segment lost 2 bases, leaving 6 bases of the junction unmatched. In DNA, the CDR3 is TGCGCCAGCAGCCAACTCCAGGGGGTGGATGGCTACACCTTC. It yields the protein CASSQLQGVDGYTF.

The rearrangement links TRBV7-3 to TRBJ2-2, with a weak D call TRBD1 (5 bases). Trimming cost V 1 base and J 1 base, with 7 bases left between them. Germline CDR1 is SGHTA and CDR2 is FQGTGA. CDR3 length: 15 amino acids. The CDR3 coding sequence is TGTGCCAGCAGCTTAAGGGGCGGGAACACCGGGGAGCTGTTTTTT. Translating it yields CASSLRGGNTGELFF.

The CDR3 sequence is CASSSGQANTEAFF. The DNA for the CDR3 is TGTGCCAGCAGTTCGGGACAGGCGAACACTGAAGCTTTCTTT. The chain links TRBV27 to TRBJ1-1; 8 bases are a match to TRBD1. The CDR3 totals 14 residues. From germline, CDR1 is MNHEY and CDR2 SMNVEV (reference sequence). The ends lost 4 bases at V and 1 base at J; junction bases unmatched: 2.

The genes are TRBV11-2 and TRBJ2-7, with D perhaps matching TRBD2 (5 bases). The CDR3 has 14 residues. The germline V and J ends were trimmed by 8 bases and 2 bases, with 16 bases remaining between them. Germline lookup yields CDR1 SGHAT and CDR2 FQNNGV. As DNA, the CDR3 is TGTGCCAGCGCCGGGGTTGGACTCGCCTACGAGCAGTACTTC. Translation: CASAGVGLAYEQYF. Full variable domain (rest looked up from reference TRBV11-2 and TRBJ2-7): EAGVAQSPRYKIIEKRQSVAFWCNPISGHATLYWYQQILGQGPKLLIQFQNNGVVDDSQLPKDRFSAERLKGVDSTLKIQPAKLEDSAVYLCASAGVGLAYEQYFGPGTRLTVT.

This chain joins TRBV5-6 and TRBJ2-1, with TRBD2 identical over 14 bases. CDR1 is SGHDT and CDR2 is YYEEEE in the germline V gene. The CDR3 loop spans 15 amino acids. With 7 bases clipped from V and 9 bases from J, the junction kept 9 bases outside the gene matches. CDR3 bases: TGTGCCAGCGGCCTTGTAGGACTAGCGGGAGGTGAGCAGTTCTTC. It translates to CASGLVGLAGGEQFF.

This chain links TRBV18 with TRBJ1-1; 8 nucleotides align to TRBD1. The ends lost 0 bases at V and 1 base at J; junction bases unmatched: 1. This CDR3 is built from 15 residues. Germline CDR1 and CDR2: KGHSH and LQKENI. The CDR3, as DNA: TGTGCCAGCTCACCACCTGGGACAGGGAACACTGAAGCTTTCTTT. Residues: CASSPPGTGNTEAFF.

The V gene is TRBV5-4, the J gene TRBJ2-7, with 7 bases aligning to TRBD1. CDR1 and CDR2 from the germline V gene are SGHNT and YYREEE (reference sequence). V shed 4 bases, J shed 0 bases, and the junction held 4 bases outside the gene matches. There are 14 residues in the CDR3. CDR3 sequence reads: CASSPWDSSYEQYF. In DNA form, the CDR3 reads TGTGCCAGCAGCCCCTGGGACAGCTCCTACGAGCAGTACTTC.

The V and J genes are TRBV9 and TRBJ2-2; D is possibly TRBD1 (5 bases). CDR1 SGDLS and CDR2 YYNGEE come from the germline V gene. The CDR3 covers 14 residues. Trimming left V 2 bases short and J 4 bases short, with 9 bases between. In nucleotides, the CDR3 is TGTGCCAGCAGCGTCCGGACATCCACCGGGGAGCTGTTTTTT. Its protein product is CASSVRTSTGELFF.

The chain couples TRBV4-1 to TRBJ1-5; 7 bases align to TRBD1. V trimming: 2 bases; J trimming: 3 bases; junction bases outside the gene matches: 10. Germline V gene sequence: CDR1 MGHRA, CDR2 YSYEKL. The CDR3 has 17 residues. The CDR3 nucleotides are TGCGCCAGCAGCCAAAGACAGGGTAGTATCCCCAATCAGCCCCAGCATTTT. Amino acid sequence: CASSQRQGSIPNQPQHF.